A single sample gave rise to the 22 T cell receptor beta chains below, sequenced in a study of blood T cell repertoires in COVID-19. Here immunoSEQ multiplex PCR was the method, and the copy in TCRdb shows in-frame clones only, minus some. The top ten clones hold more than 13% of a sample with roughly 60,000 clones, about 81% of them seen once. What was sequenced was peripheral blood. The source is a man older than 75 with acute or convalescent COVID-19.

This clone was found a few times. V and J are TRBV4-1 and TRBJ1-2; TRBD1 might be the D (6 bases). The CDR3 has 14 residues. V lost 3 bases to trimming and J lost 9 bases, with 17 bases between them. Germline lookup yields CDR1 MGHRA and CDR2 YSYEKL. The CDR3 protein is CASSQAWGGRSYTF. In DNA form, the CDR3 reads TGCGCCAGCAGCCAGGCCTGGGGGGGCAGGAGCTACACCTTC.

The chain joins TRBV11-3 to TRBJ1-1; possibly TRBD1 for D (5 bases). This CDR3 contains 18 residues. Germline V gives CDR1 SGHNT, CDR2 YENEEA. V lost 0 bases and J 3 bases, leaving 20 bases between the germline ends. The CDR3 loop is CASSLDLGGFKRHTEAFF. The DNA of the CDR3 is TGTGCCAGCAGCTTAGATCTGGGGGGTTTCAAGCGGCACACTGAAGCTTTCTTT.

V gene TRBV3-1 (or the pseudogene TRBV3-2) combines with J gene TRBJ2-7, with D maybe TRBD2 (5 bases). V was pared by 4 bases and J by 4 bases, with 17 bases between. CDR1 LGHDT and CDR2 YNNKEL come from the germline V gene (reference sequence). The CDR3 has 15 residues. CDR3 loop: CASSPGGRRVYEQYF. As DNA, the CDR3 is TGTGCCAGCAGCCCCGGAGGCCGTCGGGTTTACGAGCAGTACTTC.

V gene TRBV11-3 combines with J gene TRBJ1-1; D gene ambiguous. The V gene's germline CDR1 is SGHNT and CDR2 YENEEA. V lost 5 bases and J 1 base, leaving 5 bases between the germline ends. This CDR3 comprises 12 residues. CDR3 nucleotides: TGTGCCAGCAGCAGAGGGAACACTGAAGCTTTCTTT. Translation gives CASSRGNTEAFF.

The CDR3, as DNA: TGTGCCAGCAGCTCCCGGGGGCGGGGGACTCGCAATGAGCAGTTCTTC. Protein: CASSSRGRGTRNEQFF. This chain links TRBV7-8 with TRBJ2-1; D is possibly TRBD2 (7 bases). The ends were cut back, 4 bases at V and 6 bases at J, with 19 bases in the middle. This CDR3 has 16 amino acids. Germline V gene data show CDR1 as SGHVS and CDR2 as FQNEAQ.

The chain links TRBV11-1 to TRBJ1-1; 12 bases are shared with TRBD1. Germline loops: CDR1 SGHAT, CDR2 FQDESV (reference sequence). CDR3 size: 13 residues. Trimming at V came to 6 bases and at J to 10 bases, leaving 6 bases not matched to a gene. CDR3 amino acids: CASRPGQGASAFF. The CDR3, as DNA: TGTGCCAGCAGACCGGGACAGGGGGCGTCAGCTTTCTTT. Looking up the rest from reference TRBV11-1 and TRBJ1-1 gives the full variable domain: EAEVAQSPRYKITEKSQAVAFWCDPISGHATLYWYRQILGQGPELLVQFQDESVVDDSQLPKDRFSAERLKGVDSTLKIQPAELGDSAMYLCASRPGQGASAFFGQGTRLTVV.

This clone has a single count. The chain links TRBV3-1 (or the pseudogene TRBV3-2) to TRBJ2-2; TRBD1 agrees at 8 bases. The CDR3 runs to 14 residues. The V gene end was trimmed by 8 bases and the J gene end by 4 bases; junction bases not matched to a gene: 6. The germline gives CDR1 LGHDT, CDR2 YNNKEL (reference sequence). CDR3 region: CASRWDRSTGELFF. The DNA of the CDR3 is TGTGCCAGCCGGTGGGACAGGAGCACCGGGGAGCTGTTTTTT.

The count of this clone is one. This chain joins TRBV4-1 and TRBJ2-3, with 10 positions matching TRBD2. The germline CDR1 and CDR2 sequences are MGHRA and YSYEKL. J lost 3 bases, V lost 6 bases, and 12 bases had no gene match. The CDR3 runs to 17 residues. The CDR3 nucleotides read TGCGCCAGCAGTCTAGGAATGAGCGGGGGGGCAACAGATACGCAGTATTTT. Translating gives CASSLGMSGGATDTQYF.

The genes are TRBV5-1 and TRBJ2-1, with TRBD2 matching 9 bases. V shed 4 bases and J 7 bases; nucleotides not matched to a gene: 12. CDR1 SGHRS and CDR2 YFSETQ come from the germline V gene. This CDR3 is 16 amino acids long. Here the CDR3 DNA reads TGCGCCAGCAGCCAATCCCCTAGCGGGGAGGCGAATGAGCAGTTCTTC. This encodes CASSQSPSGEANEQFF.

This chain links TRBV5-6 with TRBJ1-2; D gene ambiguous. Trimming pared 1 base from V and 3 bases from J, leaving 16 bases between. The CDR3 is 16 amino acids. Germline CDR1 and CDR2: SGHDT and YYEEEE. CDR3 in DNA: TGTGCCAGCAGCTTGATTGGTGGTTCCCCGGACTATGGCTACACCTTC. Translation: CASSLIGGSPDYGYTF.

V usage is TRBV15 and J usage is TRBJ1-2; the match to TRBD1 covers 10 bases. CDR3 length: 17 residues. Trimming cost V 2 bases and J 8 bases; bases outside gene matches: 14. Germline CDR1 LNHNV, CDR2 YYDKDF (reference sequence). This CDR3 is CATSRPTLGTGAGGYTF. DNA of the CDR3: TGTGCCACCAGCAGACCAACTCTCGGGACAGGGGCAGGCGGCTACACCTTC. Filled out from reference TRBV15 and TRBJ1-2, the complete variable domain reads DAMVIQNPRYQVTQFGKPVTLSCSQTLNHNVMYWYQQKSSQAPKLLFHYYDKDFNNEADTPDNFQSRRPNTSFCFLDIRSPGLGDTAMYLCATSRPTLGTGAGGYTFGSGTRLTVV.

The chain combines TRBV18 with TRBJ2-7, with D possibly matching TRBD2 (7 bases). The CDR3 runs 14 residues. The V and J ends lost 1 base and 1 base respectively, with 8 bases between them. Looked up from germline, CDR1 is KGHSH and CDR2 is LQKENI. The CDR3 is CASSPQGGSYEQYF. The CDR3 bases are TGTGCCAGCTCACCACAGGGGGGGTCCTACGAGCAGTACTTC.

J is TRBJ2-1 and V is TRBV7-5; the table's D call TRBD2 went unverified against the DNA. TRBV7-5 is annotated as a pseudogene. CDR3 size: 17 residues. CDR3 sequence (DNA): TGTGCCAGAAGCTTAGCCAGCGGGGGGTTCGAGGACAATGAGCAGTTCTTC. As protein: CARSLASGGFEDNEQFF.

V and J are TRBV29-1 and TRBJ2-5, with TRBD2 matching 14 bases. Looked up from germline, CDR1 is SQVTM and CDR2 is ANQGSEA. J was trimmed by 4 bases and V by 1 base; bases with no gene match: 8. CDR3 length equals 17 residues. CDR3 residues: CSVEGLAGGQALETQYF. CDR3 DNA sequence: TGCAGCGTTGAAGGACTAGCGGGGGGGCAGGCCCTAGAGACCCAGTACTTC.

V usage is TRBV5-1 and J usage is TRBJ1-5, with D possibly TRBD1 on 6 matching bases. V was cut by 4 bases and J by 1 base, with 12 bases left in between. The CDR3 sequence is 15 residues long. Germline CDR1 and CDR2: SGHRS and YFSETQ. CDR3 residues: CASSVGHESNQPQHF. The CDR3, as DNA: TGCGCCAGCAGCGTGGGACATGAAAGCAATCAGCCCCAGCATTTT.

This chain joins TRBV18 and TRBJ2-7, with TRBD1 matching 7 bases. J was trimmed by 0 bases and V by 3 bases; bases with no gene match: 14. The CDR3 is 18 residues long. Germline V lookup: CDR1 KGHSH, CDR2 LQKENI. The CDR3 region is CASSPDRDSFAGSYEQYF. CDR3 nucleotides: TGTGCCAGCTCACCCGACCGGGACAGTTTTGCCGGCTCCTACGAGCAGTACTTC.

This chain connects TRBV10-3 to TRBJ2-7; D call uncertain. This CDR3 comprises 14 residues. The V and J ends lost 3 bases and 0 bases respectively, with 9 bases between them. Looked up from germline, CDR1 is ENHRY and CDR2 is SYGVKD. The CDR3 is CAISDLDNSYEQYF. CDR3 nucleotides: TGTGCCATCAGTGACCTTGACAACTCCTACGAGCAGTACTTC.

The rearrangement joins TRBV7-9 to TRBJ1-1; D call uncertain. CDR3 length: 13 amino acids. The V gene lost 2 bases and the J gene lost 4 bases, with 8 bases spanning the gap. Germline V gives CDR1 SEHNR, CDR2 FQNEAQ (reference sequence). CDR3 DNA sequence: TGTGCCAGCAGCTTACAGGAGGGCACTGAAGCTTTCTTT. Protein sequence: CASSLQEGTEAFF.

The chain recombines TRBV10-3 with TRBJ1-2; 8 nucleotides match TRBD1. The trim removed 2 bases at V and 6 bases at J, leaving 11 bases unmatched. The CDR3 has 16 amino acids. CDR1 and CDR2 from the germline V gene are ENHRY and SYGVKD. The CDR3 is CAISETQQGGSNGYTF. The CDR3 nucleotides read TGTGCCATCAGTGAGACCCAACAGGGGGGGTCGAATGGCTACACCTTC.

The chain recombines TRBV10-2 with TRBJ1-5; D call uncertain. With 5 bases removed from V and 1 base from J, the gap between germline ends came to 12 bases. Per germline, CDR1 WSHSY and CDR2 SAAADI. There are 15 residues in the CDR3. The CDR3 reads CASSRLGGSNQPQHF. The CDR3 nucleotides are TGCGCCAGCAGTCGTCTGGGCGGGAGCAATCAGCCCCAGCATTTT.

The genes are TRBV5-1 and TRBJ1-1; 7 bases match TRBD1. Germline assignment: CDR1 SGHRS and CDR2 YFSETQ. The V segment lost 6 bases and the J segment 4 bases; nucleotides outside the gene matches: 6. This CDR3 is built from 13 residues. CDR3 sequence (DNA): TGCGCCAGCAAACAGGGGAGGAGCACTGAAGCTTTCTTT. It translates to CASKQGRSTEAFF. Full variable domain (remainder filled in from reference TRBV5-1 and TRBJ1-1): KAGVTQTPRYLIKTRGQQVTLSCSPISGHRSVSWYQQTPGQGLQFLFEYFSETQRNKGNFPGRFSGRQFSNSRSEMNVSTLELGDSALYLCASKQGRSTEAFFGQGTRLTVV.

The chain links TRBV3-1 (or the pseudogene TRBV3-2) to TRBJ2-7; a possible D gene is TRBD1 (5 bases). V lost 3 bases and J 1 base, leaving 7 bases between the germline ends. There are 13 residues in the CDR3. CDR1 is LGHDT and CDR2 is YNNKEL in the germline V gene (reference sequence). This CDR3 reads CASSHQGSYEQYF. The DNA of the CDR3 is TGTGCCAGCAGCCACCAGGGTTCCTACGAGCAGTACTTC.